One sample yielded the 32 T cell receptor beta chains listed below, sequenced in a study of shared clonotypes between healthy human individuals. Repertoires were generated with immunoSEQ multiplex PCR, while TCRdb's copy carries only in-frame clones and drops some. The sample yields about 530,000 clones, about 75% seen once. Sequenced input: PBMCs. These receptors came from a woman in her forties in good health. Some clones in this sample may be carry-over from other donors' samples.

This sequence joins TRBV29-1 and TRBJ1-5, with 10 bases fitting TRBD1. J was trimmed by 2 bases and V by 6 bases; bases with no gene match: 4. This CDR3 has 14 amino acids. Germline loops: CDR1 SQVTM, CDR2 ANQGSEA. The CDR3 nucleotides are TGCAGCGTGGGGACAGGGGAGGGCAATCAGCCCCAGCATTTT. It yields the protein CSVGTGEGNQPQHF.

This sequence joins TRBV11-1 and TRBJ2-7; no clear D gene. Trimming removed 5 bases from V and 4 bases from J, with 18 bases in between. The CDR3 has 15 amino acids. From germline, CDR1 is SGHAT and CDR2 FQDESV (reference sequence). The chain's CDR3 is CASSPFARQTYEQYF. The CDR3 bases are TGTGCCAGCAGCCCCTTTGCTCGGCAGACGTACGAGCAGTACTTC.

This clone occurred many times. The chain has TRBV7-9 and TRBJ1-3; no reliable D call. Germline V gene lookup returns CDR1 SEHNR and CDR2 FQNEAQ (reference sequence). The CDR3 extends over 12 amino acids. V lost 1 base, J lost 4 bases, and 2 bases lay in between. The CDR3 protein is CASSLEGNTIYF. The CDR3 DNA follows: TGTGCCAGCAGCTTAGAGGGAAACACCATATATTTT.

This clone was seen more than once but under ten times. This chain uses TRBV15 with TRBJ2-5; 8 bases line up with TRBD1. The J call may be in error: the DNA end matches TRBJ2-7 better. This CDR3 region has 17 residues. Germline CDR1 is LNHNV and CDR2 is YYDKDF (reference sequence). The CDR3 sequence is CATSRGAAGGFNYEQYF. The CDR3 region has the DNA TGTGCCACCAGCAGAGGGGCGGCAGGGGGCTTCAACTACGAGCAGTACTTC.

The rearrangement links TRBV12-5 to TRBJ2-1; D gene unclear. The CDR3 runs 11 residues. Per germline, CDR1 LGHNT and CDR2 FRNRAP. The V end lost 3 bases, the J end lost 9 bases, and 6 bases lay between the germline ends. In nucleotides, the CDR3 is TGTGCTAGTGGTTTTTGGGGTGAGCAGTTCTTC. Amino acids: CASGFWGEQFF.

The rearrangement joins TRBV12-1 to TRBJ2-3. TRBV12-1 is a documented pseudogene. This CDR3 contains 16 residues. This CDR3 is CASSFRYGLASDTQYF. As DNA, the CDR3 is TGTGCCAGCAGCTTTCGGTACGGCCTCGCGAGCGATACGCAGTATTTT.

This clone was recorded only once. The chain carries TRBV27 and TRBJ2-7; no clear D. CDR3 size: 12 residues. With 3 bases removed from V and 6 bases from J, the gap between germline ends came to 9 bases. The V gene's germline CDR1 is MNHEY and CDR2 SMNVEV (reference sequence). For the CDR3, the DNA is TGTGCCAGCAGTTTCTCAAGGTCCGAGCAGTACTTC. Residues: CASSFSRSEQYF.

The gene calls are TRBV7-9 and TRBJ2-2; 7 bases align to TRBD2. CDR3 length: 15 amino acids. The junction had 2 bases not matched to a gene; V was cut back by 0 bases and J by 4 bases. Germline V CDR1 and CDR2: SEHNR, FQNEAQ (reference sequence). Here the CDR3 reads CASSLARGFTGELFF. Here the CDR3 DNA reads TGTGCCAGCAGCTTAGCGCGGGGGTTCACCGGGGAGCTGTTTTTT.

A few counts support this clone. This sequence joins TRBV6-4 and TRBJ1-2, with 7 bases aligning to TRBD1. In germline, CDR1 is MRHNA, CDR2 SNTAGT. Trimming cost V 5 bases and J 0 bases; bases outside gene matches: 6. There are 15 residues in the CDR3. CDR3 sequence: CASSQDGTANYGYTF. The CDR3 coding sequence is TGTGCCAGCAGTCAGGACGGGACAGCTAACTATGGCTACACCTTC.

This chain joins TRBV2 and TRBJ1-4; the D gene is possibly TRBD1 (5 bases). The germline V gene has CDR1 SNHLY and CDR2 FYNNEI. This CDR3 is built from 13 residues. Trimming removed 10 bases at V and 8 bases at J, with 17 bases between. For the CDR3, the DNA is TGTGCCAACCGATTGCAGGGAGAGGAAAAACTGTTTTTT. It encodes CANRLQGEEKLFF.

The chain carries TRBV28 and TRBJ2-2; D is possibly TRBD1 (6 bases). This CDR3 comprises 16 residues. Germline CDR1 reads MDHEN; CDR2 reads SYDVKM. V lost 2 bases and J lost 0, with 10 bases in between. The CDR3 nucleotides read TGTGCCAGCAGTTTAGTACAGGGATCGAACACCGGGGAGCTGTTTTTT. As protein: CASSLVQGSNTGELFF.

This clone was seen only a few times. The chain has TRBV19 and TRBJ2-7; tentatively, D is TRBD1 (6 bases). Germline CDR1 and CDR2: LNHDA and SQIVND (reference sequence). CDR3 length: 14 residues. The V gene lost 4 bases and the J gene lost 0 bases, with 10 bases spanning the gap. CDR3 amino acids: CASSTGQNSYEQYF. In DNA, the CDR3 is TGTGCCAGTAGTACGGGACAAAACTCCTACGAGCAGTACTTC.

With respect to this clone: Other nucleotide sequences in the sample specify the same CDR3. V usage is TRBV5-4 and J usage is TRBJ2-5; D call uncertain. V was trimmed by 0 bases and J by 2 bases, leaving 5 bases between them. Germline values: CDR1 SGHNT, CDR2 YYREEE (reference sequence). This CDR3 is 13 amino acids long. The DNA for the CDR3 is TGTGCCAGCAGCTTGGGGGGTCAAGAGACCCAGTACTTC. It translates to CASSLGGQETQYF.

The V and J genes are TRBV7-9 and TRBJ1-4, with TRBD1 matching over 8 bases. The CDR3 totals 16 residues. V lost 1 base, J lost 6 bases, and 7 bases stayed unmatched. The V gene's germline CDR1 is SEHNR and CDR2 FQNEAQ (reference sequence). CDR3 sequence: CASSLGTGLRDEKLFF. The DNA of the CDR3 is TGTGCCAGCAGCTTAGGGACAGGGCTCAGGGATGAAAAACTGTTTTTT.

The chain recombines TRBV28 with TRBJ2-7; 7 bases are shared with TRBD1. The V gene end was trimmed by 4 bases and the J gene end by 0 bases; junction bases not matched to a gene: 9. The CDR3 is 16 amino acids. Germline CDR1 and CDR2: MDHEN and SYDVKM. CDR3 in DNA: TGTGCCAGCAGTTACCAGGGGGAGACCCCCTCCTACGAGCAGTACTTC. It codes for CASSYQGETPSYEQYF.

J is TRBJ1-2 and V is TRBV28; D may be TRBD1 (6 bases). Trimming stripped 4 bases from V and 7 bases from J, with 10 bases between. The CDR3 is 12 residues long. The germline CDR1 and CDR2 sequences are MDHEN and SYDVKM. The CDR3, as DNA: TGTGCCAGCAGTTGGGAGGGGGTTGGCTACACCTTC. Translated, it gives CASSWEGVGYTF.

This clone was picked up one time. The chain couples TRBV5-4 to TRBJ2-3, with D perhaps TRBD1 or TRBD2 (5 bases each). The CDR3 sequence is 11 residues long. Trimming removed 4 bases from V and 11 bases from J, with 11 bases in between. CDR1 is SGHNT, CDR2 YYREEE, per germline (reference sequence). CDR3 sequence: CASSAGTLQYF. The CDR3 region has the DNA TGTGCCAGCAGCGCCGGGACCCTGCAGTATTTT. Drawing the rest from reference TRBV5-4 and TRBJ2-3, the complete variable domain is ETGVTQSPTHLIKTRGQQVTLRCSSQSGHNTVSWYQQALGQGPQFIFQYYREEENGRGNFPPRFSGLQFPNYSSELNVNALELDDSALYLCASSAGTLQYFGPGTRLTVL.

This clone was observed many times. The J gene is TRBJ2-7, the V gene TRBV7-9; TRBD1 agrees at 9 bases. This CDR3 region has 13 residues. Looked up from germline, CDR1 is SEHNR and CDR2 is FQNEAQ (reference sequence). Trimming took 5 bases from V and 6 from J; bases not matched to a gene: 5. The CDR3 loop is CASSRRQGGEQYF. In DNA form, the CDR3 reads TGTGCCAGCAGCAGGAGACAGGGGGGCGAGCAGTACTTC. Based on the CDR3 plus reference TRBV7-9 and TRBJ2-7, the full variable domain is DTGVSQNPRHKITKRGQNVTFRCDPISEHNRLYWYRQTLGQGPEFLTYFQNEAQLEKSRLLSDRFSAERPKGSFSTLEIQRTEQGDSAMYLCASSRRQGGEQYFGPGTRLTVT.

The chain combines TRBV29-1 with TRBJ1-4; possible D gene TRBD1, 6 bases. Germline V gene data show CDR1 as SQVTM and CDR2 as ANQGSEA. The CDR3 has 12 amino acids. V was shortened by 6 bases and J by 8 bases, with 13 bases between the two germline ends. The CDR3: CSVRGSEEKLFF. The CDR3 bases are TGCAGCGTCAGGGGTTCGGAGGAAAAACTGTTTTTT.

The CDR3 sequence: CASRLAGGSYEQYF. The CDR3 DNA is TGTGCCAGTAGACTAGCGGGAGGTTCCTACGAGCAGTACTTC. This chain uses TRBV19 with TRBJ2-7, with 12 bases aligning to TRBD2. The J segment lost 1 base and the V segment lost 6 bases, leaving 1 base of the junction unmatched. CDR1 is LNHDA and CDR2 is SQIVND in the germline V gene (reference sequence). The CDR3 is 14 residues long.

The rearrangement joins TRBV5-6 to TRBJ2-1, with D possibly being TRBD1 or TRBD2 (6 bases each). V was shortened by 1 base and J by 4 bases, with 12 bases between the two germline ends. Germline V gene lookup returns CDR1 SGHDT and CDR2 YYEEEE. This CDR3 spans 15 amino acids. Here the CDR3 reads CASSLRGEWYNEQFF. CDR3 sequence (DNA): TGTGCCAGCAGCTTGAGGGGGGAGTGGTACAATGAGCAGTTCTTC.

V is TRBV18 and J is TRBJ2-1; no clear D gene. This CDR3 is 15 amino acids long. Trimming stripped 3 bases from V and 0 bases from J, with 9 bases between. The germline CDR1 and CDR2 sequences are KGHSH and LQKENI. The DNA for the CDR3 is TGTGCCAGCTCACCGCTGGTGAGCTCCTACAATGAGCAGTTCTTC. Translating gives CASSPLVSSYNEQFF.

The chain employs TRBV27 and TRBJ1-1; 7 bases match TRBD1. CDR1 is MNHEY, CDR2 SMNVEV, per germline (reference sequence). After removal of 8 bases from V and 4 bases from J, the junction contained 13 bases not matched to a gene. The CDR3 consists of 15 residues. The CDR3 nucleotides read TGTGCCAGCGCACGAAGCGACAGGGACGTCACTGAAGCTTTCTTT. The encoded protein is CASARSDRDVTEAFF.

The chain couples TRBV21-1 to TRBJ2-2; the table's D gene call, TRBD2, was not cross checked with the DNA. TRBV21-1 is a pseudogene. This CDR3 has 23 amino acids. This chain's CDR3 is CASSKLGWGSASGSSTHTGELFF. Written as DNA, the CDR3 is TGTGCCAGCAGCAAATTAGGGTGGGGGTCGGCTAGCGGGTCCTCCACCCACACCGGGGAGCTGTTTTTT.

The chain couples TRBV29-1 to TRBJ2-2, with 12 bases that match TRBD2. CDR1 and CDR2 from the germline V gene are SQVTM and ANQGSEA. The CDR3 consists of 14 residues. V trimming: 7 bases; J trimming: 6 bases; junction bases outside the gene matches: 6. This chain's CDR3 is CSGGLAGGPGELFF. The CDR3, as DNA: TGCAGCGGCGGGCTAGCGGGAGGGCCCGGGGAGCTGTTTTTT.

The chain employs TRBV30 and TRBJ2-1; D is perhaps TRBD2 (6 bases). This CDR3 spans 13 amino acids. V gave up 2 bases and J gave up 6 bases, with 11 bases separating them. Germline values: CDR1 GTSNPN, CDR2 SVGIG (reference sequence). The CDR3 is CAWSRLVGNEQFF. DNA of the CDR3: TGTGCCTGGAGTCGACTAGTAGGCAATGAGCAGTTCTTC.

This chain connects TRBV4-2 to TRBJ2-7; 12 bases match TRBD2. Germline V lookup: CDR1 LGHNA, CDR2 YNFKEQ. Trimming at V came to 0 bases and at J to 5 bases, leaving 5 bases not matched to a gene. CDR3 size: 16 residues. This CDR3 reads CASSQELRTSGNEQYF. The CDR3 bases are TGTGCCAGCAGCCAAGAGTTGCGGACTAGCGGGAACGAGCAGTACTTC.

This chain links TRBV5-4 with TRBJ1-2; 8 bases agree with TRBD1. Germline values: CDR1 SGHNT, CDR2 YYREEE (reference sequence). CDR3 length equals 15 residues. J lost 3 bases, V lost 0 bases, and 4 bases had no gene match. The CDR3 here is CASSLAAGGDYGYTF. CDR3 bases: TGTGCCAGCAGCTTGGCGGCAGGGGGCGACTATGGCTACACCTTC.

The V gene is TRBV10-3, the J gene TRBJ2-6, with D perhaps TRBD1 (6 bases). Trimming removed 4 bases at V and 2 bases at J, with 9 bases between. Germline-derived CDR1 and CDR2 are ENHRY and SYGVKD. This CDR3 is built from 15 residues. This CDR3 reads CAISGTETGANVLTF. The CDR3 DNA follows: TGTGCCATCAGTGGGACAGAGACTGGGGCCAACGTCCTGACTTTC.

The chain joins TRBV7-3 to TRBJ2-7, with TRBD1 matching 7 bases. This CDR3 is 13 amino acids long. V lost 5 bases, J lost 6 bases, and 7 bases stayed unmatched. The germline V gene encodes CDR1 SGHTA and CDR2 FQGTGA. In DNA, the CDR3 is TGTGCCAGCAGCGTAGGACAGGTATCCGAGCAGTACTTC. Its protein is CASSVGQVSEQYF.

A remark on this clone: Other DNA sequences in the sample encode the same CDR3. V is TRBV15 and J is TRBJ1-2, with TRBD1 as a possible D gene (5 bases). V was cut by 0 bases and J by 2 bases, with 7 bases left in between. Germline V gives CDR1 LNHNV, CDR2 YYDKDF (reference sequence). There are 14 residues in the CDR3. CDR3 loop: CATSRDRGNYGYTF. CDR3 DNA: TGTGCCACCAGCAGAGATCGGGGCAACTATGGCTACACCTTC. The whole variable domain, filled in from reference TRBV15 and TRBJ1-2, reads DAMVIQNPRYQVTQFGKPVTLSCSQTLNHNVMYWYQQKSSQAPKLLFHYYDKDFNNEADTPDNFQSRRPNTSFCFLDIRSPGLGDTAMYLCATSRDRGNYGYTFGSGTRLTVV.

The rearrangement joins TRBV19 to TRBJ1-2; D is undetermined. This CDR3 is built from 14 residues. Between the trimmed V and J ends, which lost 6 bases and 3 bases, there was a span of 14 bases. Germline CDR1 and CDR2: LNHDA and SQIVND (reference sequence). The CDR3 sequence: CASSHDPLYYGYTF. The DNA of the CDR3 is TGTGCCAGTAGCCACGACCCCCTCTACTATGGCTACACCTTC.